The next 19 T cell receptor beta chains were all read from a single sample in a study of cytomegalovirus exposure and HLA in healthy donors. Primers included in the PCR were 60 Vbeta and 13 Jbeta primers. The method was immunoSEQ multiplex PCR; TCRdb's version includes in-frame clones alone and lacks a portion of them. The table shows roughly 150,000 clones, with 75% to 90% occurring only once. The specimen was PBMCs. These receptor sequences come from a woman under 30 in good health and CMV-seronegative.

V gene TRBV19 combines with J gene TRBJ2-5, with 7 bases aligning to TRBD1. Trimming removed 4 bases from V and 0 bases from J; junction bases left unmatched: 11. This CDR3 has 17 amino acids. Germline loops: CDR1 LNHDA, CDR2 SQIVND (reference sequence). The CDR3 DNA is TGTGCCAGTAGTAGCACAGGGGTCCCGAGGTACCAAGAGACCCAGTACTTC. As protein: CASSSTGVPRYQETQYF.

The rearrangement joins TRBV19 to TRBJ1-1, with 8 bases aligning to TRBD1. This CDR3 contains 14 residues. V trimming: 5 bases; J trimming: 0 bases; junction bases outside the gene matches: 2. Looked up from germline, CDR1 is LNHDA and CDR2 is SQIVND (reference sequence). The CDR3 protein is CASSRTGMNTEAFF. CDR3 sequence (DNA): TGTGCCAGTAGTCGGACAGGGATGAACACTGAAGCTTTCTTT.

The V and J genes are TRBV5-1 and TRBJ1-5; TRBD1 aligns across 7 bases. Germline CDR1 and CDR2: SGHRS and YFSETQ. CDR3 size: 15 residues. Germline trimming cut 3 bases from V and 5 bases from J; bases unmatched to any gene: 8. The CDR3 region has the DNA TGCGCCAGCAGCTCCGATACAGGGGCTGATCAGCCCCAGCATTTT. This translates into CASSSDTGADQPQHF. The variable domain in full, completed from reference TRBV5-1 and TRBJ1-5, reads KAGVTQTPRYLIKTRGQQVTLSCSPISGHRSVSWYQQTPGQGLQFLFEYFSETQRNKGNFPGRFSGRQFSNSRSEMNVSTLELGDSALYLCASSSDTGADQPQHFGDGTRLSIL.

The chain carries TRBV6-5 and TRBJ2-7, with 8 bases lining up with TRBD2. The CDR3 sequence is 15 residues long. V was pared by 4 bases and J by 0 bases, with 5 bases of the junction left unmatched. Germline CDR1 is MNHEY and CDR2 is SVGAGI. CDR3 in DNA: TGTGCCAGCAGTTTTGGCGGGGGGCCCTCCTACGAGCAGTACTTC. Translation gives CASSFGGGPSYEQYF.

The chain uses TRBV5-1 and TRBJ1-5; unclear D gene. The germline gives CDR1 SGHRS, CDR2 YFSETQ. The CDR3 length is 15 residues. V lost 0 bases, J lost 2 bases, and 9 bases lay in between. CDR3 sequence: CASSLEGGRNQPQHF. The DNA for the CDR3 is TGCGCCAGCAGCTTGGAGGGAGGGCGCAATCAGCCCCAGCATTTT.

The chain uses TRBV28 and TRBJ2-3, with 11 bases aligning to TRBD2. Germline V gives CDR1 MDHEN, CDR2 SYDVKM. The V segment lost 8 bases and the J segment 5 bases; nucleotides outside the gene matches: 9. The CDR3 is 15 residues long. CDR3 sequence reads: CASVSGGALGDTQYF. The CDR3 coding sequence is TGTGCCAGCGTTAGCGGGGGGGCCCTCGGAGATACGCAGTATTTT.

This rearrangement joins TRBV2 to TRBJ1-5; 7 bases match TRBD1. Germline V gives CDR1 SNHLY, CDR2 FYNNEI. Trimming removed 8 bases from V and 0 bases from J; junction bases left unmatched: 4. The length of the CDR3 is 14 residues. DNA of the CDR3: TGTGCCAGCGGGGGGACAGCTAGCAATCAGCCCCAGCATTTT. Translation: CASGGTASNQPQHF.

The genes are TRBV5-8 and TRBJ2-7; D is undetermined. The CDR3 is made up of 14 amino acids. Germline V CDR1 and CDR2: SGHTS, YDEGEE. The ends were cut back, 3 bases at V and 2 bases at J, with 12 bases in the middle. CDR3 DNA sequence: TGTGCCAGCAGCTCGGCAGGAAATACCTACGAGCAGTACTTC. Translation: CASSSAGNTYEQYF.

This chain links TRBV7-9 with TRBJ1-1; D ambiguous. The germline V gene has CDR1 SEHNR and CDR2 FQNEAQ (reference sequence). Trimming shortened V by 1 base and J by 11 bases, and 20 bases separated the two germline ends. This CDR3 comprises 15 residues. The CDR3 DNA follows: TGTGCCAGCAGCTTAGGTGGAAGGAGACTAAACGAGGCTTTCTTT. It is translated as CASSLGGRRLNEAFF.

V is TRBV27 and J is TRBJ2-7, with 8 bases identical to TRBD1. Trimming took 10 bases from V and 6 from J; bases not matched to a gene: 11. The CDR3 extends over 13 amino acids. Germline V gene data show CDR1 as MNHEY and CDR2 as SMNVEV (reference sequence). The CDR3: CATSDRASLEQYF. The CDR3 DNA reads as TGTGCCACTTCGGACAGGGCCTCCCTCGAGCAGTACTTC.

This clone occurred once. This chain connects TRBV5-1 to TRBJ2-5; TRBD1 agrees at 7 bases. The junction had 13 bases not matched to a gene; V was cut back by 7 bases and J by 7 bases. The CDR3 has 14 residues. Germline loops: CDR1 SGHRS, CDR2 YFSETQ. The CDR3 spells CASSRPGGSGTQYF. The CDR3 DNA sequence: TGCGCCAGCTCAAGGCCAGGGGGTTCAGGGACCCAGTACTTC.

A few counts support this clone. The V call is TRBV6-5, the J call TRBJ1-2, with TRBD1 matching 9 bases. The CDR3 is 15 amino acids. Germline trimming cut 7 bases from V and 11 bases from J; bases unmatched to any gene: 17. Germline V lookup: CDR1 MNHEY, CDR2 SVGAGI. The CDR3: CASTTKQGANRGYTF. The DNA of the CDR3 is TGTGCCAGCACAACCAAACAGGGGGCTAATCGGGGTTACACCTTC.

DNA for the CDR3: TGCGCCAGCAGCGTTCCATCAGCAGGGGGCGAGCAGTACTTC. Protein: CASSVPSAGGEQYF. The chain carries TRBV5-1 and TRBJ2-7, with 7 bases matching TRBD1. Unmatched junction bases numbered 10, after V lost 4 bases and J lost 6 bases. The CDR3 runs to 14 residues. From germline, CDR1 is SGHRS and CDR2 YFSETQ.

This chain links TRBV7-2 with TRBJ2-2, with a possible D match to TRBD1 (5 bases). In germline, CDR1 is SGHTA, CDR2 FQGNSA. The ends were cut back, 1 base at V and 1 base at J, with 7 bases in the middle. The CDR3 is made up of 15 amino acids. CDR3 protein: CASSLGTGNTGELFF. Here the CDR3 DNA reads TGTGCCAGCAGCTTAGGAACAGGGAACACCGGGGAGCTGTTTTTT.

The CDR3 is CASSLSRTGQEGYTF. The CDR3 DNA is TGTGCCAGCAGTTTATCCCGGACAGGGCAGGAGGGCTACACCTTC. V gene TRBV28 combines with J gene TRBJ1-2; 8 bases agree with TRBD1. Germline CDR1 reads MDHEN; CDR2 reads SYDVKM. After removal of 1 base from V and 8 bases from J, the junction contained 9 bases not matched to a gene. The CDR3 length is 15 residues.

This chain uses TRBV29-1 with TRBJ2-7; D is perhaps TRBD1 (6 bases). The CDR3 consists of 11 residues. Germline CDR1 SQVTM, CDR2 ANQGSEA. Trimming left V 4 bases short and J 4 bases short, with 8 bases between. CDR3 residues: CSVVRGYEQYF. The CDR3 DNA follows: TGCAGCGTTGTAAGGGGGTACGAGCAGTACTTC.

The chain has TRBV2 and TRBJ2-7, with D possibly TRBD1 on 5 matching bases. CDR1 and CDR2 from the germline V gene are SNHLY and FYNNEI. Trimming took off 5 bases at V and 0 bases at J, with 11 bases between the two ends. CDR3 length equals 14 residues. CDR3 protein: CASSLDRSSYEQYF. CDR3 nucleotide sequence: TGTGCCAGCAGTCTTGACAGAAGCTCCTACGAGCAGTACTTC.

This clone was counted between two and nine times. This same CDR3 is encoded by further DNA sequences in the sample. In DNA form, the CDR3 reads TGTGCCAGCAGCGCCAGACAGGGGGCCTACGAGCAGTACTTC. Amino acids: CASSARQGAYEQYF. V is TRBV9 and J is TRBJ2-7; TRBD1 agrees at 9 bases. The CDR3 has 14 amino acids. J lost 2 bases, V lost 3 bases, and 3 bases had no gene match. Per germline, CDR1 SGDLS and CDR2 YYNGEE.

The chain combines TRBV28 with TRBJ1-1; D remains ambiguous. The V and J ends lost 5 bases and 1 base respectively, with 11 bases between them. The CDR3 runs to 14 residues. CDR1 is MDHEN, CDR2 SYDVKM, per germline. The CDR3 loop reads CASSPIQANTEAFF. DNA for the CDR3: TGTGCCAGCAGTCCCATCCAGGCGAACACTGAAGCTTTCTTT.